The clone carrying this TCR beta chain has only a few counts. Its cognate antigen is unknown. As every portion of the isolated RNA was reverse transcribed, the sequencing read expressed TCRB transcripts. Data came from immunoSEQ multiplex PCR; TCRdb stores just in-frame clones and leaves some out. The data hold 900,000 or so clones, with under 20% observed a single time. This sample stems from a study of beta chain features in type 1 diabetes. Study at large: The study examined about 110,000,000 sorted cells across all samples.

Trimming at V came to 2 bases and at J to 7 bases, leaving 6 bases not matched to a gene. In germline, CDR1 is SGDLS, CDR2 YYNGEE. The CDR3 runs to 16 residues. General study points: Significant though moderate, a shortening of TCRB CDR3s appeared in all four CD4+ subsets of Type 1 diabetes patients. Patients with type 1 diabetes showed fewer VDJ junction insertions and more deletions. Within patients, naive, central memory and Treg TCRB repertoires seemed more similar than within healthy donors.

Sequencing was done on a sample of naive CD4+ T cells from blood. The V gene is TRBV9, the J gene TRBJ2-1, with 13 bases aligning to TRBD2. The sequence derives from a woman aged 18-30 years in good health. The CDR3 here is CASSVTGTSGTNEQFF. As DNA, the CDR3 is TGTGCCAGCAGCGTCACCGGGACTAGCGGGACAAATGAGCAGTTCTTC.